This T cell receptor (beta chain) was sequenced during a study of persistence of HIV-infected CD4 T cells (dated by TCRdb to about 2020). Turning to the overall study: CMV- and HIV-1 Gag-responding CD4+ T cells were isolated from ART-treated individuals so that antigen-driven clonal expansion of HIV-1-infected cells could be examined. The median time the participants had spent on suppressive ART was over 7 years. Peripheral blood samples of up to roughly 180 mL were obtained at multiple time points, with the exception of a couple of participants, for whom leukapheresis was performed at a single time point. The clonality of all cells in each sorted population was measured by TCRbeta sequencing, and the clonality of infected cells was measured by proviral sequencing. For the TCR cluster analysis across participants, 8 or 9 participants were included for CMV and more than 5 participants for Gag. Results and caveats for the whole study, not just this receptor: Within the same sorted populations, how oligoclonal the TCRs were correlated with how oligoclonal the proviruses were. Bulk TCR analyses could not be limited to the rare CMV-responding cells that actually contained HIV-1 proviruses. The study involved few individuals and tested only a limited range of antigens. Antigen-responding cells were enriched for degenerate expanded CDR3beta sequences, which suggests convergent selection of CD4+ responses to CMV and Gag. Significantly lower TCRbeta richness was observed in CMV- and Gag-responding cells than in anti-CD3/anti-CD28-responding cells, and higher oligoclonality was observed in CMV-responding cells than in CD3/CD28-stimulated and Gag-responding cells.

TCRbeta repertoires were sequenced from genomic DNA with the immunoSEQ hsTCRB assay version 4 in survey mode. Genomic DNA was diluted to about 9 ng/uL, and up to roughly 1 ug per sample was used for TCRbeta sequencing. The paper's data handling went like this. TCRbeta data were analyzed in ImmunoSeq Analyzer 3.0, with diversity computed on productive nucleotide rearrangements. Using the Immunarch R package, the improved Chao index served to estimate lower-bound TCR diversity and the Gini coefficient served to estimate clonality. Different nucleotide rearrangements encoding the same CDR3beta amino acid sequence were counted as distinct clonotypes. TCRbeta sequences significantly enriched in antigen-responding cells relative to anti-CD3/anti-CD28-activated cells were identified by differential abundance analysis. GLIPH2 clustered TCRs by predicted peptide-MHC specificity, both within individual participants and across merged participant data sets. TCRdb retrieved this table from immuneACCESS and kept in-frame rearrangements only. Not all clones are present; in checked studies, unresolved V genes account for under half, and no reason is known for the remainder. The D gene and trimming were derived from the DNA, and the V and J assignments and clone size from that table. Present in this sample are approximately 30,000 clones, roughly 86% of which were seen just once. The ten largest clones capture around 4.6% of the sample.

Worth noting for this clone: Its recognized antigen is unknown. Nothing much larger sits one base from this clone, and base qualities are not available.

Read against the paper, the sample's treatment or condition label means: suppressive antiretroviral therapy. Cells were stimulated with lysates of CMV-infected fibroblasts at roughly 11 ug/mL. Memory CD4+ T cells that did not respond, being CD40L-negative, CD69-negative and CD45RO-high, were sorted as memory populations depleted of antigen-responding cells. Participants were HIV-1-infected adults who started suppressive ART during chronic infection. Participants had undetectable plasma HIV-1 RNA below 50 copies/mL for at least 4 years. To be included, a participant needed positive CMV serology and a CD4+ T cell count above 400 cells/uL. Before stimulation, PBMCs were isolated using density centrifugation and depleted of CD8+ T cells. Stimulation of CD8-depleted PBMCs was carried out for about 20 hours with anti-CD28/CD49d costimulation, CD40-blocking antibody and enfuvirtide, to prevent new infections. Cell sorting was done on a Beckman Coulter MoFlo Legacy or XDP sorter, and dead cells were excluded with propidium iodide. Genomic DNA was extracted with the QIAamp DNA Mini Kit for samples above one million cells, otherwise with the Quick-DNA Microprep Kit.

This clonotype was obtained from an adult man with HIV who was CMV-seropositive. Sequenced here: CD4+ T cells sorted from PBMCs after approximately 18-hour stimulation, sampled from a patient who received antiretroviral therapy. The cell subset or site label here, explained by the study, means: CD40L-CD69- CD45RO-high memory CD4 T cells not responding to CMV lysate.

The DNA sequence is TGTGCCAGCAGTGTCGGAGCTTATTCACCCCTCCACTTT. Its protein is CASSVGAYSPLHF. The V and J segments used are TRBV2 and TRBJ1-6, with the D gene uncertain. CDR1 and CDR2 were assigned from the germline V gene as SNHLY and FYNNEI. V and J lose 4 bases and 8 bases, and a span of 9 bases separates them. The CDR3, from cysteine to phenylalanine, totals 13 residues. CDR3 DNA is the only sequence kept; it has 39 bases, read in frame from the first base.